This TCR beta chain was captured in a study of T cell repertoires in cytomegalovirus infection (dated by TCRdb to between 2018 and 2020). General notes on the study: Recently identified HLA-C-restricted CMV epitopes, whose presentation resists viral immunomodulation, were targeted by peptide stimulations together with well-studied HLA-B-restricted epitopes. Because public TCR beta signatures pointed to carriage of CMV infection together with the matching HLA type, the HLA type of each donor mattered for the analysis.

General conclusions and limits of the study: The ex vivo response was dominated by HLA-C-restricted CMV-specific TCR beta clonotypes, which also provided the single most frequent clonotype in two of eight donors. Carriers of CMV infection plus the relevant HLA type were discriminated by the cumulative frequency of public TCR beta family members in the study cohort and in an independent roughly 400-donor cohort.

The reads were generated on an Illumina HiSeq 1500. The raw public data were reprocessed by TCRdb itself: fastp quality trimming at Q25, MiXCR clonotype calling, in-frame beta chains only. Rows matching on CDR3 protein sequence are summarized as one entry with the most common DNA and genes. This sample is represented by around 360,000 distinct CDR3 sequences; roughly a third of them were singletons. The ten largest clones represent 13% of the sample. Trimming accounts for 5 bases at V and 7 bases at J, while the number of junction bases matched to no gene is 14. The germline V gene sets CDR1 to MNHEY and CDR2 to SVGEGT. From the cysteine up to the phenylalanine, the CDR3 has a length of 17 residues. The read is trimmed to its CDR3 DNA, 51 bases read in frame from base 1. This clonotype was seen only a few times. This clone's antigen is unknown. No much larger clone exists at a distance of one base, and base qualities are not known.

The sample's treatment or condition label is to be understood as: in vitro stimulation with specific CMV peptide epitopes to enrich CMV-specific T cells. The TCR comes from a human donor in good health (CMV status not recorded). Some clones in this sample may be carry-over from other donors' samples. The receptor chain draws on TRBV6-2 or TRBV6-3 and TRBJ2-2; 9 bases in the middle match TRBD1. The sample here was cultured PBMCs, taken from culture after CMV antigen stimulation. The CDR3 region reads CASSNGDRALLNGELFF. The DNA reads TGTGCCAGCAGTAACGGGGACAGGGCCCTACTCAACGGGGAGCTGTTTTTT.